A single sample is the source of the 19 T cell receptor beta chains below, sequenced in a study of T cell responses to AZD1222 COVID-19 vaccine. Data came from immunoSEQ multiplex PCR; TCRdb stores just in-frame clones and leaves some out. There are approximately 170,000 clones in the sample; roughly nine tenths occur only once, and 6.9% lies in the top ten. Specimen: peripheral blood, collected on day 0 of AZD1222 vaccination. These receptors were taken from an adult in good health.

V gene TRBV9 combines with J gene TRBJ1-2, with TRBD1 as a possible D gene (5 bases). Trimming shortened V by 0 bases and J by 3 bases, and 12 bases separated the two germline ends. CDR3 length: 15 amino acids. Germline loops: CDR1 SGDLS, CDR2 YYNGEE. The CDR3 DNA follows: TGTGCCAGCAGCGTAGCCCGGGACGGACACTATGGCTACACCTTC. It translates to CASSVARDGHYGYTF.

The rearrangement links TRBV6-5 to TRBJ1-5; 9 positions match TRBD1. J lost 4 bases, V lost 7 bases, and 5 bases had no gene match. CDR1 MNHEY and CDR2 SVGAGI come from the germline V gene. The CDR3 has 14 amino acids. CDR3 amino acids: CASTPDRGNQPQHF. CDR3 bases: TGTGCCAGCACCCCGGACAGGGGAAATCAGCCCCAGCATTTT.

This rearrangement joins TRBV5-1 to TRBJ2-7; D uncertain. Trimming took 7 bases from V and 0 from J, leaving 5 bases between them. The CDR3 sequence is 11 residues long. Germline V gene sequence: CDR1 SGHRS, CDR2 YFSETQ. In DNA form, the CDR3 reads TGCGCCAGCCCCCCCTCCTACGAGCAGTACGTC. It yields the protein CASPPSYEQYV.

The rearrangement joins TRBV15 to TRBJ2-2; D is perhaps TRBD2 (7 bases). Germline assignment: CDR1 LNHNV and CDR2 YYDKDF (reference sequence). V lost 0 bases to trimming and J lost 0 bases, with 26 bases between them. The CDR3 is made up of 22 amino acids. The CDR3 protein is CATSRDRDFGGPKNTNTGELFF. The DNA for the CDR3 is TGTGCCACCAGCAGAGATCGTGATTTCGGGGGGCCTAAAAATACGAACACCGGGGAGCTGTTTTTT. The full variable domain, completed using reference TRBV15 and TRBJ2-2, is DAMVIQNPRYQVTQFGKPVTLSCSQTLNHNVMYWYQQKSSQAPKLLFHYYDKDFNNEADTPDNFQSRRPNTSFCFLDIRSPGLGDTAMYLCATSRDRDFGGPKNTNTGELFFGEGSRLTVL.

This clone has only a few counts. The CDR3 region has the DNA TGTGCCAGCAACGGACAGGGGGCGTGGGATGAAAAACTGTTTTTT. Protein product: CASNGQGAWDEKLFF. This chain connects TRBV28 to TRBJ1-4; 11 bases fit TRBD1. The CDR3 spans 15 residues. From germline, CDR1 is MDHEN and CDR2 SYDVKM. Unmatched junction bases numbered 7, after V lost 7 bases and J lost 6 bases. Full variable domain (missing parts from reference TRBV28 and TRBJ1-4): DVKVTQSSRYLVKRTGEKVFLECVQDMDHENMFWYRQDPGLGLRLIYFSYDVKMKEKGDIPEGYSVSREKKERFSLILESASTNQTSMYLCASNGQGAWDEKLFFGSGTQLSVL.

The gene calls are TRBV5-1 and TRBJ2-2, with D possibly being TRBD1 or TRBD2 (6 bases each). The germline CDR1 and CDR2 sequences are SGHRS and YFSETQ. The V gene lost 7 bases and the J gene lost 6 bases, with 19 bases spanning the gap. CDR3 length: 15 amino acids. The CDR3: CASEGGSTPPGELFF. For the CDR3, the DNA is TGCGCCAGCGAAGGGGGGTCTACGCCCCCCGGGGAGCTGTTTTTT.

The genes are TRBV6-2 or TRBV6-3 and TRBJ1-1; D remains unclear. CDR1 and CDR2 from the germline V gene are MNHEY and SVGEGT. The CDR3 sequence is 13 residues long. V shed 4 bases and J shed 1 base, with 7 bases lying between them. The CDR3 sequence: CASSSTTNTEAFF. CDR3 nucleotides: TGTGCCAGCAGTTCTACCACGAACACTGAAGCTTTCTTT.

The genes are TRBV6-5 and TRBJ1-1; D gene ambiguous. The CDR3 spans 13 residues. CDR1 and CDR2 from the germline V gene are MNHEY and SVGAGI. V was trimmed by 11 bases and J by 5 bases, leaving 18 bases between them. The CDR3 DNA follows: TGTGCCGCGTTTCGTGGCTTTGGGACTGAAGCTTTCTTT. Translated, it gives CAAFRGFGTEAFF.

CDR3 protein: CSVEGADNQETQYF. In DNA form, the CDR3 reads TGCAGCGTTGAAGGAGCCGACAACCAAGAGACCCAGTACTTC. This chain connects TRBV29-1 to TRBJ2-5; D is unclear. Germline CDR1 and CDR2: SQVTM and ANQGSEA. V was cut by 1 base and J by 0 bases, with 9 bases left in between. The CDR3 sequence is 14 residues long.

The J gene is TRBJ2-7, the V gene TRBV5-4, with D perhaps being TRBD1 or TRBD2 (6 bases each). Trimming removed 1 base at V and 5 bases at J, with 10 bases between. The length of the CDR3 is 13 residues. Germline CDR1 is SGHNT and CDR2 is YYREEE (reference sequence). CDR3 DNA: TGTGCCAGCAGCTTGTGGGGGGCGAACGAGCAGTACTTC. It encodes CASSLWGANEQYF.

The chain combines TRBV4-1 with TRBJ2-7; D unclear. CDR1 and CDR2 (germline): MGHRA, YSYEKL. V lost 0 bases to trimming and J lost 1 base, with 7 bases between them. There are 14 residues in the CDR3. The CDR3 reads CASSQDVGSYEQYF. The CDR3 region has the DNA TGCGCCAGCAGCCAAGACGTCGGATCCTACGAGCAGTACTTC.

The chain couples TRBV9 to TRBJ2-1; a weak D match, TRBD2 (6 bases). The V gene's germline CDR1 is SGDLS and CDR2 YYNGEE. Deletions cut 2 bases from V and 5 bases from J, with 17 bases between. The CDR3 runs 16 residues. CDR3 sequence reads: CASSVSGGLQDNEQFF. CDR3 in DNA: TGTGCCAGCAGCGTGTCCGGGGGACTCCAGGACAATGAGCAGTTCTTC.

The chain's CDR3 is CASEGNTIYF. The CDR3 bases are TGTGCCAGCGAGGGTAACACCATATATTTT. V usage is TRBV12-3 or TRBV12-4 and J usage is TRBJ1-3; D unclear. V was cut by 8 bases and J by 7 bases, with 6 bases left in between. This CDR3 is 10 amino acids long.

This rearrangement joins TRBV27 to TRBJ1-4; D call uncertain. V was trimmed by 6 bases and J by 7 bases, leaving 12 bases between them. Germline V gives CDR1 MNHEY, CDR2 SMNVEV (reference sequence). The CDR3 runs 13 residues. The CDR3: CASRPEWVEKLFF. DNA of the CDR3: TGTGCCAGCAGACCCGAGTGGGTTGAAAAACTGTTTTTT.

The chain is built from TRBV7-9 and TRBJ2-2; no firm D call. The V end was cut by 8 bases, the J end by 2 bases, with 15 bases between. The CDR3 runs to 15 residues. Germline V gene sequence: CDR1 SEHNR, CDR2 FQNEAQ (reference sequence). The CDR3 sequence is CASHGLTPNTGELFF. As DNA, the CDR3 is TGTGCCAGCCACGGGCTAACCCCAAACACCGGGGAGCTGTTTTTT.

The J gene is TRBJ2-7, the V gene TRBV9, with a possible D match to TRBD1 (6 bases). The germline V and J ends were trimmed by 0 bases and 1 base, with 11 bases remaining between them. This CDR3 contains 15 residues. CDR1 is SGDLS, CDR2 YYNGEE, per germline. The CDR3 DNA follows: TGTGCCAGCAGCGTAGCGCCAGGGGATTCCTACGAGCAGTACTTC. Its protein is CASSVAPGDSYEQYF.

The gene calls are TRBV5-1 and TRBJ1-2; tentatively, D is TRBD1 (6 bases). V gave up 4 bases and J gave up 3 bases, with 13 bases separating them. The CDR3 totals 14 residues. Germline assignment: CDR1 SGHRS and CDR2 YFSETQ. The CDR3 DNA is TGCGCCAGCAGCAGGACAGAAGCTGACTATGGCTACACCTTC. Protein: CASSRTEADYGYTF.

The chain uses TRBV10-3 and TRBJ1-1; D ambiguous. Trimming removed 3 bases from V and 4 bases from J, with 12 bases in between. Germline V lookup: CDR1 ENHRY, CDR2 SYGVKD. CDR3 size: 14 residues. Here the CDR3 reads CAISDSGLSTEAFF. CDR3 nucleotides: TGTGCCATCAGTGATTCCGGTCTATCCACTGAAGCTTTCTTT.

The V call is TRBV4-2, the J call TRBJ2-1; TRBD1 is a possible D gene (6 bases). V gave up 3 bases and J gave up 6 bases, with 15 bases separating them. CDR3 length equals 15 residues. CDR1 is LGHNA and CDR2 is YNFKEQ in the germline V gene. The CDR3 spells CASSQRRIGGNEQFF. In DNA, the CDR3 is TGTGCCAGCAGCCAGCGTCGGATAGGGGGCAATGAGCAGTTCTTC.